The T cell receptor beta chain described here comes from a study of tumor-infiltrating lymphocytes in primary liver carcinoma. A primer matching the constant region was used to make TCR beta cDNA from 450 to 500 ng of total RNA. It was through three nested multiplex PCR rounds of slightly modified ARM-PCR that TCR beta libraries arose. TRBV1-TRBV30 forward primers paired with a C-beta reverse primer drove the first two PCR rounds, around 10 cycles each. TCRdb passed the multiplex PCR reads through MiXCR, listing each CDR3 protein once. The table shows tens of thousands of distinct CDR3 sequences, with approximately 70% occurring only once. The CDR3 sequence is 12 residues long. The germline V gene encodes CDR1 SGHAT and CDR2 FQNNGV. The tissue used was unsorted bulk material of about 19-33 mg. RNA and DNA were co-extracted from it with the AllPrep DNA/RNA mini kit. Overall study findings and caveats: Between tumor regions, pairs overlapped more than tumor-adjacent and tumor-blood pairs did.

Details on this clonotype: The antigen remains undetermined. Its ends do not fully match the called genes, so a read error is possible.

J is TRBJ2-2 and V is TRBV11-2; maybe TRBD2 (6 bases). The source of this sequence is a man aged 35 to 55 with primary liver carcinoma and hepatitis B virus infection. Specimen: liver tumor tissue from sampling region 1. The subset is: tumor region T1, superior pole. CDR3 nucleotide sequence: TGTGCCAGCAGCATCGATCGCGGGAAGCTGTTTTTT. Encoded protein: CASSIDRGKLFF.